These T cell receptor beta chains were read from a single sample in a study of blood T cell repertoires in COVID-19. Some clones are missing from TCRdb's copy, which holds only in-frame ones; the method was immunoSEQ multiplex PCR. The data show about 150,000 clones, with around three quarters seen just once and 4.2% held by the top ten. Sequencing input: peripheral blood. The receptors were gathered from a man aged 55-75 years with acute or convalescent COVID-19. The CDR3 runs from the conserved cysteine through the conserved F or W. Each record gives: CDR3 DNA, CDR3 protein, D gene, J gene, V gene, clone size. A D gene is named only where the DNA matches it firmly. A clone size is listed for some rows: how often the clone was seen (once, few, many), or a class if it is expanded.

CDR3 DNA: TGCGCCAGCAGCGAGACAACAGATACGCAGTATTTT; CDR3 protein: CASSETTDTQYF; D gene: -; J gene: TRBJ2-3; V gene: TRBV5-1; clone size: -
CDR3 DNA: TGCGCCAGCAGCCTTGCCGGGACTAGGGGCACAGATACGCAGTATTTT; CDR3 protein: CASSLAGTRGTDTQYF; D gene: TRBD2; J gene: TRBJ2-3; V gene: TRBV4-1; clone size: -
CDR3 DNA: TGTGCCAGCAGCGCAGGGACTAGCGAGTACGAGCAGTACTTC; CDR3 protein: CASSAGTSEYEQYF; D gene: TRBD2; J gene: TRBJ2-7; V gene: TRBV9; clone size: -
CDR3 DNA: TGCGCCAGCAGTACCGGGACTTCCCTAAAGCAGTACTTC; CDR3 protein: CASSTGTSLKQYF; D gene: -; J gene: TRBJ2-7; V gene: TRBV10-1; clone size: few
CDR3 DNA: TGCGCCAGCAGCTGGAAGGGGCCCTACCAAGAGACCCAGTACTTC; CDR3 protein: CASSWKGPYQETQYF; D gene: -; J gene: TRBJ2-5; V gene: TRBV5-1; clone size: -
CDR3 DNA: TGTGCCAGCAGTTCCGGACTAGCGGGAGTGTACGAGCAGTACTTC; CDR3 protein: CASSSGLAGVYEQYF; D gene: TRBD2; J gene: TRBJ2-7; V gene: TRBV27; clone size: -
CDR3 DNA: TGTGCCAGCAGCTTGGCCAGGGGACAGGGTGCGCAGTACTTC; CDR3 protein: CASSLARGQGAQYF; D gene: TRBD1; J gene: TRBJ2-7; V gene: TRBV5-8; clone size: -
CDR3 DNA: TGCGCCAGCAGCCAAACAGGGTCTACCCCGAGCTCCTACAATGAGCAGTTCTTC; CDR3 protein: CASSQTGSTPSSYNEQFF; D gene: -; J gene: TRBJ2-1; V gene: TRBV4-1; clone size: -
CDR3 DNA: TGTGCCAGCAGCCCCGCAACAGGGAACACTGAAGCTTTCTTT; CDR3 protein: CASSPATGNTEAFF; D gene: -; J gene: TRBJ1-1; V gene: TRBV5-4; clone size: -
CDR3 DNA: TGCGCCAGCAGCTTCGGACAGGGGCTCTACGAGCAGTACTTC; CDR3 protein: CASSFGQGLYEQYF; D gene: TRBD1; J gene: TRBJ2-7; V gene: TRBV5-1; clone size: -
CDR3 DNA: TGCGCCAGCAGCCAAGGGACTACTTCCTACGAGCAGTACTTC; CDR3 protein: CASSQGTTSYEQYF; D gene: -; J gene: TRBJ2-7; V gene: TRBV4-1; clone size: -
CDR3 DNA: TGCGCCAGCAGCCCCTTTGGGCTAGCGGGAGCCTACAATGAGCAGTTCTTC; CDR3 protein: CASSPFGLAGAYNEQFF; D gene: TRBD2; J gene: TRBJ2-1; V gene: TRBV5-1; clone size: few
CDR3 DNA: TGTGCCAGCTCACCCCGACCAGGGGATTCACCCCTCCACTTT; CDR3 protein: CASSPRPGDSPLHF; D gene: -; J gene: TRBJ1-6; V gene: TRBV18; clone size: -
CDR3 DNA: TGTGCCAGCAGCCAAACCCGGGACAGGGGATTCCATGGCTACACCTTC; CDR3 protein: CASSQTRDRGFHGYTF; D gene: TRBD1; J gene: TRBJ1-2; V gene: TRBV3-1/TRBV3-2; clone size: -
CDR3 DNA: TGTGCCAGCAGGAGGGGACAGGGGGCTAACTATGGCTACACCTTC; CDR3 protein: CASRRGQGANYGYTF; D gene: TRBD1; J gene: TRBJ1-2; V gene: TRBV6-5; clone size: -
CDR3 DNA: TGCGCCAGCAGCACTGGACAGGGAAATTACGAGCAGTACTTC; CDR3 protein: CASSTGQGNYEQYF; D gene: TRBD1; J gene: TRBJ2-7; V gene: TRBV5-1; clone size: few
CDR3 DNA: TGTGCCAGCAGCTTAGCGTTAGGCGGGCAGACCTACGAGCAGTACTTC; CDR3 protein: CASSLALGGQTYEQYF; D gene: -; J gene: TRBJ2-7; V gene: TRBV7-6; clone size: few
CDR3 DNA: TGTGCCAGCAGCCCTGGAGGGGTCCAAGAGACCCAGTACTTC; CDR3 protein: CASSPGGVQETQYF; D gene: -; J gene: TRBJ2-5; V gene: TRBV5-5; clone size: -
CDR3 DNA: TGTGCCAGCAGTGAAGGGGGTAGCGGGAGCCACGAGCAGTACTTC; CDR3 protein: CASSEGGSGSHEQYF; D gene: TRBD2; J gene: TRBJ2-7; V gene: TRBV6-1; clone size: -
CDR3 DNA: TGTGCCAGCAGTTTCGAGACAGGGGGTTCACCCCTCCACTTT; CDR3 protein: CASSFETGGSPLHF; D gene: TRBD1; J gene: TRBJ1-6; V gene: TRBV27; clone size: -
CDR3 DNA: TGTGCCAGCAGCTTTAGCTGGGACGGGGGGGCCCTCCACTTT; CDR3 protein: CASSFSWDGGALHF; D gene: -; J gene: TRBJ1-6; V gene: TRBV7-9; clone size: -
CDR3 DNA: TGCAGCACTTGGGGGGAGTCCACAGATACGCAGTATTTT; CDR3 protein: CSTWGESTDTQYF; D gene: -; J gene: TRBJ2-3; V gene: TRBV29-1; clone size: -
CDR3 DNA: TGTGCCAGCAGTGAAAGGCCCTGGACAGGGGAGAACTATGGCTACACCTTC; CDR3 protein: CASSERPWTGENYGYTF; D gene: TRBD1; J gene: TRBJ1-2; V gene: TRBV2; clone size: -
CDR3 DNA: TGTGCCAGCAGCTTAGACCGACTAGTCAGATCTAGCACAGATACGCAGTATTTT; CDR3 protein: CASSLDRLVRSSTDTQYF; D gene: -; J gene: TRBJ2-3; V gene: TRBV11-2; clone size: -
CDR3 DNA: TGTGCCAGCACAGGACAGGGCGACTATGGCTACACCTTC; CDR3 protein: CASTGQGDYGYTF; D gene: TRBD1; J gene: TRBJ1-2; V gene: TRBV27; clone size: -
CDR3 DNA: TGTGCCAGCAGCTCTAGACCGCAAGAGACCCAGTACTTC; CDR3 protein: CASSSRPQETQYF; D gene: -; J gene: TRBJ2-5; V gene: TRBV7-9; clone size: -
CDR3 DNA: TGTGCCAGCAGGCGGCCCGTGGACACTGAAGCTTTCTTT; CDR3 protein: CASRRPVDTEAFF; D gene: -; J gene: TRBJ1-1; V gene: TRBV11-2; clone size: -
CDR3 DNA: TGTGCCAGCAGCGTAACTAGCGGGAGTGGAGGTGAGCAGTTCTTC; CDR3 protein: CASSVTSGSGGEQFF; D gene: TRBD2; J gene: TRBJ2-1; V gene: TRBV9; clone size: -